These 15 T cell receptor beta chains were sequenced from one sample in a study of blood T cell repertoires in COVID-19. Assay: immunoSEQ multiplex PCR; the TCRdb copy retains only in-frame clones and omits some. The table records about 150,000 clones, roughly 75% of them present only once. Sequencing used PBMCs or T cells enriched from blood (not recorded which). The source is a woman aged 45-59 years who had recovered from COVID-19.

In its sample, this clone was seen once. CDR3 coding DNA: TGCGCCAGCAGCTCCCGGACTAGCGGGGGTGAGACCCAGTACTTC. It translates to CASSSRTSGGETQYF. V gene TRBV5-1 combines with J gene TRBJ2-5, with 13 bases matching TRBD2. Trimming took 3 bases from V and 5 from J; bases not matched to a gene: 4. From germline, CDR1 is SGHRS and CDR2 YFSETQ. The CDR3 loop spans 15 amino acids.

The V call is TRBV28, the J call TRBJ2-3, with 7 bases matching TRBD1. J lost 2 bases, V lost 8 bases, and 10 bases had no gene match. Looked up from germline, CDR1 is MDHEN and CDR2 is SYDVKM. The CDR3 loop spans 15 amino acids. The CDR3 reads CASLRQGSLTDTQYF. CDR3 nucleotide sequence: TGTGCCAGCCTTAGACAGGGATCCCTCACAGATACGCAGTATTTT.

This clone appeared a few times. The chain couples TRBV29-1 to TRBJ1-2, with a weak D call TRBD1 (5 bases). V was clipped by 4 bases and J by 4 bases, with 10 bases between them. The CDR3 covers 12 residues. Germline loops: CDR1 SQVTM, CDR2 ANQGSEA. The chain's CDR3 is CSVGMGLYGYTF. The CDR3 DNA reads TGCAGCGTTGGGATGGGACTCTATGGCTACACCTTC.

V gene TRBV18 combines with J gene TRBJ1-5; a possible D gene is TRBD1 (5 bases). This CDR3 is built from 20 residues. Trimming removed 3 bases at V and 0 bases at J, with 24 bases between. Germline CDR1 is KGHSH and CDR2 is LQKENI. The CDR3 protein is CASSPRRGLGIWYSNQPQHF. Here the CDR3 DNA reads TGTGCCAGCTCACCCCGGAGGGGTTTAGGTATTTGGTATAGCAATCAGCCCCAGCATTTT.

The gene calls are TRBV19 and TRBJ2-1; D gene unclear. Germline lookup yields CDR1 LNHDA and CDR2 SQIVND (reference sequence). This CDR3 has 15 residues. V gave up 1 base and J gave up 1 base, with 8 bases separating them. The CDR3 spells CASSIVTGSYNEQFF. The DNA for the CDR3 is TGTGCCAGTAGTATAGTCACCGGGTCCTACAATGAGCAGTTCTTC.

This clone was seen a single time. The CDR3 here is CASSQPGNDLFF. The DNA of the CDR3 is TGTGCCAGCAGCCAACCAGGGAATGATCTGTTTTTT. The rearrangement joins TRBV3-1 (or the pseudogene TRBV3-2) to TRBJ2-2, with a possible D match to TRBD1 (5 bases). V lost 2 bases to trimming and J lost 14 bases, with 12 bases between them. The CDR3 sequence is 12 residues long. Germline assignment: CDR1 LGHDT and CDR2 YNNKEL (reference sequence).

This chain joins TRBV24-1 and TRBJ2-2; a possible D gene is TRBD1 (5 bases). Germline loops: CDR1 KGHDR, CDR2 SFDVKD. The CDR3 loop spans 14 amino acids. V was shortened by 6 bases and J by 3 bases, with 10 bases between the two germline ends. The CDR3 loop reads CATSRQRDTGELFF. The CDR3 DNA reads TGTGCCACCAGTCGACAGCGCGACACCGGGGAGCTGTTTTTT.

The chain's CDR3 is CASSVRWTGSYEQYF. The CDR3 bases are TGTGCCAGCAGTGTTAGATGGACAGGCTCCTACGAGCAGTACTTC. The V gene is TRBV2, the J gene TRBJ2-7; 7 bases map to TRBD1. Germline values: CDR1 SNHLY, CDR2 FYNNEI. This CDR3 contains 15 residues. Trimming cost V 4 bases and J 0 bases; bases outside gene matches: 6.

This chain joins TRBV18 and TRBJ1-2; D remains unclear. Germline-derived CDR1 and CDR2 are KGHSH and LQKENI. The V gene lost 3 bases and the J gene lost 7 bases, with 12 bases spanning the gap. The CDR3 consists of 13 residues. CDR3: CASSPATNSGYTF. The CDR3 coding sequence is TGTGCCAGCTCACCCGCTACGAACAGTGGCTACACCTTC.

The V and J genes are TRBV4-1 and TRBJ2-3; TRBD2 aligns across 13 bases. CDR1 MGHRA and CDR2 YSYEKL come from the germline V gene. This CDR3 spans 17 amino acids. V was clipped by 3 bases and J by 1 base; unmatched bases: 4. This chain's CDR3 is CASSQATSGGGTDTQYF. Here the CDR3 DNA reads TGCGCCAGCAGCCAGGCCACTAGCGGGGGGGGCACAGATACGCAGTATTTT.

The rearrangement uses TRBV18 and TRBJ2-7; weak D call: TRBD1 (5 bases). The CDR3 totals 15 residues. Germline CDR1 KGHSH, CDR2 LQKENI. V gave up 1 base and J gave up 0 bases, with 10 bases separating them. The CDR3 DNA reads as TGTGCCAGCTCACCACGCCGAGACAGCTCCTACGAGCAGTACGTC. Its translation is CASSPRRDSSYEQYV.

The chain joins TRBV27 to TRBJ1-6; a possible D gene is TRBD1 (5 bases). V was trimmed by 6 bases and J by 10 bases, leaving 16 bases between them. Germline loops: CDR1 MNHEY, CDR2 SMNVEV (reference sequence). CDR3 length equals 14 residues. CDR3 amino acids: CASRDLGGRSPLHF. CDR3 sequence (DNA): TGTGCCAGCAGGGACTTGGGGGGGAGGTCACCCCTCCACTTT.

This chain connects TRBV2 to TRBJ2-7, with 7 bases that match TRBD1. CDR3 length: 13 amino acids. Germline loops: CDR1 SNHLY, CDR2 FYNNEI. V gave up 8 bases and J gave up 2 bases; unmatched junction bases: 6. CDR3 DNA sequence: TGTGCCAGCTTTAGGGACAGTACCTACGAGCAGTACTTC. Its translation is CASFRDSTYEQYF.

This sequence joins TRBV12-3 or TRBV12-4 and TRBJ1-1; D gene uncertain. This CDR3 contains 13 residues. Deletions cut 2 bases from V and 5 bases from J, with 9 bases between. The CDR3 bases are TGTGCCAGCAGTTTACAGGCGGGTACTGAAGCTTTCTTT. This sequence encodes CASSLQAGTEAFF.

There are a few counts of this clone. The V gene is TRBV6-5, the J gene TRBJ2-7; possibly TRBD2 for D (5 bases). The V and J ends lost 8 bases and 6 bases respectively, with 17 bases between them. The CDR3 is 13 residues long. Per the germline V gene, CDR1 is MNHEY and CDR2 is SVGAGI. CDR3 sequence reads: CASSSRGLFEQYV. The CDR3 DNA sequence: TGTGCCAGCTCTTCGAGAGGGTTGTTCGAGCAGTACGTC.